The clone carrying this T cell receptor beta chain was found once. Its antigen is not known. CDR3 size: 16 residues. Trimming cost V 4 bases and J 2 bases, with 15 bases left between them. Looked up from germline, CDR1 is LGHNA and CDR2 is YSLEER. TCRdb analysed the reads with MiXCR anew, one entry per CDR3 protein. The top ten hold more than 12% of the sample, which has around 900,000 distinct CDR3 sequences, around 30% seen once. The sample comes from a study of T cell repertoires in cytomegalovirus infection. About the study: CMV epitopes that were recently identified and HLA-C-restricted were used alongside well-studied HLA-B-restricted ones. Public TCR beta signatures marked donors with CMV infection and the matching HLA.

V and J are TRBV4-3 and TRBJ2-1, with a weak D call TRBD1 (5 bases). The receptor's source is a human donor in good health (CMV status not recorded). Some clones in this sample may be carry-over from other donors' samples. Here the sequenced sample was cultured CD8+ T cells from PBMCs, taken from culture after CMV antigen stimulation. For the CDR3, the DNA is TGCGCCAGCAGCCCAGATGTAGGGGAACCCTACAATGAGCAGTTCTTC. Its translation: CASSPDVGEPYNEQFF.